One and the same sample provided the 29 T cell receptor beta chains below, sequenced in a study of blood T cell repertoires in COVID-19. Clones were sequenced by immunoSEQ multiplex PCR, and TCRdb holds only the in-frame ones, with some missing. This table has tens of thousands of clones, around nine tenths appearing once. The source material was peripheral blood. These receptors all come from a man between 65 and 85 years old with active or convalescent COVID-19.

CDR3 coding DNA: TGTGCCAGCAGCTTAGGCTCGCGGGGTAATGGGGTGTTCTTC. Translation gives CASSLGSRGNGVFF. The chain links TRBV11-3 to TRBJ2-1; tentative D call: TRBD2 (6 bases). Germline CDR1 reads SGHNT; CDR2 reads YENEEA. V lost 1 base and J 15 bases, leaving 19 bases between the germline ends. There are 14 residues in the CDR3.

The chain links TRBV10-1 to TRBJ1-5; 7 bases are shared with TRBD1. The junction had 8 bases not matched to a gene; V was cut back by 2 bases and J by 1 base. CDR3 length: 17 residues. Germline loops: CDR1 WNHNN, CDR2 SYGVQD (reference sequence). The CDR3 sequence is CASSEPSTGRSNQPQHF. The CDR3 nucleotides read TGCGCCAGCAGTGAGCCCTCGACAGGGCGGAGCAATCAGCCCCAGCATTTT.

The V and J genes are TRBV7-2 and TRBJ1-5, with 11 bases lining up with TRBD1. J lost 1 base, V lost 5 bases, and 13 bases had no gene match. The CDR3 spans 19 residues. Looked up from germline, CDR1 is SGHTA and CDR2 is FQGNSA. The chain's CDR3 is CASSPGGQGVGLSNQPQHF. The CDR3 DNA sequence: TGTGCCAGCAGCCCAGGGGGACAGGGGGTAGGTTTAAGCAATCAGCCCCAGCATTTT.

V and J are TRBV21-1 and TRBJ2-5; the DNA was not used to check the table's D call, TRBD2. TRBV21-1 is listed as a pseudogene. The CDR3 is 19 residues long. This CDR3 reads CASSKAPDSTSGSTETQYF. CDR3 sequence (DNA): TGTGCCAGCAGCAAAGCGCCCGATTCGACTAGCGGGAGTACGGAGACCCAGTACTTC.

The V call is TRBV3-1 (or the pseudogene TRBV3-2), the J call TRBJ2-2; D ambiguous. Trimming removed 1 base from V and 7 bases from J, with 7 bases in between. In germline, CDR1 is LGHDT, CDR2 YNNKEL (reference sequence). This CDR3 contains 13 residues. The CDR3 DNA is TGTGCCAGCAGCCAAGGAGGCGGCGGGGAGCTGTTTTTT. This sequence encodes CASSQGGGGELFF.

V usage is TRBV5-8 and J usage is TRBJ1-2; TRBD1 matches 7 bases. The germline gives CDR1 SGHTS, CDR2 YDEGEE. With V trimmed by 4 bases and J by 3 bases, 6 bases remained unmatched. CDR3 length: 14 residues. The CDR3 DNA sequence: TGTGCCAGCAGCGATGGGACAGCCTACTATGGCTACACCTTC. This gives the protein CASSDGTAYYGYTF.

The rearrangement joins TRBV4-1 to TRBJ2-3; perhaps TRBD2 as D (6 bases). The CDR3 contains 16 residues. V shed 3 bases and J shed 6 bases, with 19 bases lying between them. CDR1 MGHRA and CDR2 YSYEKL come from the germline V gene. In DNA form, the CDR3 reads TGCGCCAGCAGCCAGGGTAGACTAGGGGCGACGGATACGCAGTATTTT. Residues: CASSQGRLGATDTQYF.

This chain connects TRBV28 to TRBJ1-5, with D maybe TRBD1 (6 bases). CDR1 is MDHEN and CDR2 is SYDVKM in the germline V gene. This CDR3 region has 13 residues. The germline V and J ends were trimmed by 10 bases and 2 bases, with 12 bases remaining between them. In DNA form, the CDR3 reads TGTGCCACCCAAAACAGGGGCAATCAGCCCCAGCATTTT. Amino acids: CATQNRGNQPQHF.

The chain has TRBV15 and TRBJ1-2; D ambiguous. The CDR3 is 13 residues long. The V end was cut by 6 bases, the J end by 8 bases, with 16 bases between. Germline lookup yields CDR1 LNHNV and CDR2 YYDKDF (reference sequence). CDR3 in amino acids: CATSVFRGSGYTF. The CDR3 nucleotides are TGTGCCACCAGTGTATTCCGGGGTTCCGGCTACACCTTC.

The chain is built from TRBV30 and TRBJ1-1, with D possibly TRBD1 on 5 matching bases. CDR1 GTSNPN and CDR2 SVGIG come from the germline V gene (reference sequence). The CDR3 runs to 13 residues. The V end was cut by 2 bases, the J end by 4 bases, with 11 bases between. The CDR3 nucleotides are TGTGCCTGGAGTTGGGGGGGTCGCACTGAAGCTTTCTTT. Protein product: CAWSWGGRTEAFF.

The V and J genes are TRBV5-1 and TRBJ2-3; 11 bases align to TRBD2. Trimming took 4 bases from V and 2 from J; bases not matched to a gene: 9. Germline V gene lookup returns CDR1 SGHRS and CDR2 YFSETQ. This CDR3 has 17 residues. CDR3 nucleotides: TGCGCCAGCAGCCCTAGCGGGAGGCCACTCTACACAGATACGCAGTATTTT. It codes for CASSPSGRPLYTDTQYF.

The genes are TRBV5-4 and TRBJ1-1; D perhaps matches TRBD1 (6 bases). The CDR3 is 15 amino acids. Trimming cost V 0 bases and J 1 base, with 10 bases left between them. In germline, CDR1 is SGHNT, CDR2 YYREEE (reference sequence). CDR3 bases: TGTGCCAGCAGCTTGGGGGGGCGTGGGAACACTGAAGCTTTCTTT. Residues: CASSLGGRGNTEAFF.

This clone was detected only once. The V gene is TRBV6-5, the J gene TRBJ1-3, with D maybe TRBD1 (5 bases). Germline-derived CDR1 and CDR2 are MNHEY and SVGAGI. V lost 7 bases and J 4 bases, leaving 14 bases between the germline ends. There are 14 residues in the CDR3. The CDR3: CASNSRVYGNTIYF. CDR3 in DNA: TGTGCCAGCAACAGCAGGGTTTACGGAAACACCATATATTTT.

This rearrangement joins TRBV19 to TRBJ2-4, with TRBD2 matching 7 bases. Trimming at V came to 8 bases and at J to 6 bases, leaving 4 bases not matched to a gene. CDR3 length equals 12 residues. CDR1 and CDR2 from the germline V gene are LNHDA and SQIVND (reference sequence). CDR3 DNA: TGTGCCAGTCGGGGGGTCGGAAACATTCAGTACTTC. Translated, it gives CASRGVGNIQYF.

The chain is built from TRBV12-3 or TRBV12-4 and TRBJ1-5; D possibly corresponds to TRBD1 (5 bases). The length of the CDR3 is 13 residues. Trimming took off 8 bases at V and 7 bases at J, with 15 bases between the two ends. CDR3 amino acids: CASGGAGGQPQHF. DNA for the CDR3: TGTGCCAGCGGAGGGGCGGGAGGACAGCCCCAGCATTTT.

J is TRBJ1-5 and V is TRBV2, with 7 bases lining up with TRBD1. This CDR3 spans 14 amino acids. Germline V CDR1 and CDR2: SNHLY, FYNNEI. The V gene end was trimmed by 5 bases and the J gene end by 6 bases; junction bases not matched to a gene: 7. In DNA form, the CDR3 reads TGTGCCAGCAGTCCCGACAGGGTGGGTCAGCCCCAGCATTTT. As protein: CASSPDRVGQPQHF.

The CDR3 DNA follows: TGTGCCAGCAGCTTGGGGGGGGAAAGGAGTGGCTACACCTTC. As protein: CASSLGGERSGYTF. The chain joins TRBV5-4 to TRBJ1-2; D perhaps matches TRBD1 (5 bases). The V gene lost 0 bases and the J gene lost 7 bases, with 13 bases spanning the gap. The CDR3 contains 14 residues. The germline CDR1 and CDR2 sequences are SGHNT and YYREEE (reference sequence).

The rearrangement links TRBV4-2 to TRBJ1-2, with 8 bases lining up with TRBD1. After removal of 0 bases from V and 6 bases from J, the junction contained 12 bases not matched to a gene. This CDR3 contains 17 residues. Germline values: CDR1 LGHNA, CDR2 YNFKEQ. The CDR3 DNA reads TGTGCCAGCAGCCAAGATCGGAACAGGGGGGCAGTTGATGGCTACACCTTC. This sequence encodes CASSQDRNRGAVDGYTF.

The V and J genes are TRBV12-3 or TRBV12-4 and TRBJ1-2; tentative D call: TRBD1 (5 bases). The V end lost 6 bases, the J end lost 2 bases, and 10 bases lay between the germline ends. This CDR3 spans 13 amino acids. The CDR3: CASRRDANYGYTF. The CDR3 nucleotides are TGTGCCAGCAGGCGGGACGCAAACTATGGCTACACCTTC.

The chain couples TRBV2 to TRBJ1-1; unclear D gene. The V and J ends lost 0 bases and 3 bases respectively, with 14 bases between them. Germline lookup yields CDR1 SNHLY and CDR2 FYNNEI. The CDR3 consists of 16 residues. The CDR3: CASSEAAGRRDTEAFF. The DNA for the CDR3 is TGTGCCAGCAGTGAAGCAGCTGGACGGCGGGACACTGAAGCTTTCTTT. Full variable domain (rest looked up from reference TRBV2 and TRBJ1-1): EPEVTQTPSHQVTQMGQEVILRCVPISNHLYFYWYRQILGQKVEFLVSFYNNEISEKSEIFDDQFSVERPDGSNFTLKIRSTKLEDSAMYFCASSEAAGRRDTEAFFGQGTRLTVV.

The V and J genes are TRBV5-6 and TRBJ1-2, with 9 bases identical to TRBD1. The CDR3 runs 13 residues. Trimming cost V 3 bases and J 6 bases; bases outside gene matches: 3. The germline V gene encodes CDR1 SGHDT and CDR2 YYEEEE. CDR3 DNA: TGTGCCAGCAGCTGGGGACAGGGTGATGGCTACACCTTC. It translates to CASSWGQGDGYTF. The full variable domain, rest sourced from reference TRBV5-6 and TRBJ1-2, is DAGVTQSPTHLIKTRGQQVTLRCSPKSGHDTVSWYQQALGQGPQFIFQYYEEEERQRGNFPDRFSGHQFPNYSSELNVNALLLGDSALYLCASSWGQGDGYTFGSGTRLTVV.

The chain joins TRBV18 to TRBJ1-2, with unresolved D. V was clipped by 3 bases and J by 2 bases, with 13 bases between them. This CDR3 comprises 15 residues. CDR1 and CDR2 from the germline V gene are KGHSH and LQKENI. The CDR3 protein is CASSPLQQENYGYTF. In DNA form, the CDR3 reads TGTGCCAGCTCACCCCTACAGCAGGAAAACTATGGCTACACCTTC.

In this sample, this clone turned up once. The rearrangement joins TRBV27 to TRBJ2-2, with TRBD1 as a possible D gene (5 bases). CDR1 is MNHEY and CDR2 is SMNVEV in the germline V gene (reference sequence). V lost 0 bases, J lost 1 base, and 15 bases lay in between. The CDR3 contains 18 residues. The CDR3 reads CASSLSIPARGNTGELFF. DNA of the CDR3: TGTGCCAGCAGTTTATCGATACCCGCAAGGGGGAACACCGGGGAGCTGTTTTTT.

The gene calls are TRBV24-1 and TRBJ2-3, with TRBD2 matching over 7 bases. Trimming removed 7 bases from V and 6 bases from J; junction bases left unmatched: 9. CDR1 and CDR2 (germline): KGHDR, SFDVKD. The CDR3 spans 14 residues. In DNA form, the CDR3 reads TGTGCCACCAGGGCGACTAGCATTTCGGATACGCAGTATTTT. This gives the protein CATRATSISDTQYF.

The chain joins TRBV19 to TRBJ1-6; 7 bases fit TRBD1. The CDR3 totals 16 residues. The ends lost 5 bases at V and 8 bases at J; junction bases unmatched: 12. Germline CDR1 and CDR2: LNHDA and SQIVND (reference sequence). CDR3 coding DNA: TGTGCCAGTAGTCCCCTGGAGGGGGCTCGGGATTCACCCCTCCACTTT. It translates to CASSPLEGARDSPLHF. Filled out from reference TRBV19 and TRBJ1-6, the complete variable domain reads DGGITQSPKYLFRKEGQNVTLSCEQNLNHDAMYWYRQDPGQGLRLIYYSQIVNDFQKGDIAEGYSVSREKKESFPLTVTSAQKNPTAFYLCASSPLEGARDSPLHFGNGTRLTVT.

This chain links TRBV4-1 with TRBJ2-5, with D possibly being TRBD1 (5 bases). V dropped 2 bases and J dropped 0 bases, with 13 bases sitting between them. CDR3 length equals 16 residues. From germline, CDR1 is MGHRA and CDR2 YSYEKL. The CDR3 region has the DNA TGCGCCAGCAGCCAATTCGACAGAGGTAACCAAGAGACCCAGTACTTC. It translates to CASSQFDRGNQETQYF.

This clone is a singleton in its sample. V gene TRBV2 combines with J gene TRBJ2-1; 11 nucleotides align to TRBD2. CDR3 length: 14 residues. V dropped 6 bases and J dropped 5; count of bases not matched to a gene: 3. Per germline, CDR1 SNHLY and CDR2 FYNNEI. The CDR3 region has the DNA TGTGCCAGCAGGGCTAGCGGGGGGCACAATGAGCAGTTCTTC. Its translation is CASRASGGHNEQFF.

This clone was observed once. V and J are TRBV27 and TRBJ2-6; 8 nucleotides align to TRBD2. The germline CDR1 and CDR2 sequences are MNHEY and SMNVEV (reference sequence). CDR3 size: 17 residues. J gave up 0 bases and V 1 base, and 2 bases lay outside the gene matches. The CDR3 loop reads CASSLFGTSSGANVLTF. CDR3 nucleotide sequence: TGTGCCAGCAGTTTATTCGGGACTAGCTCTGGGGCCAACGTCCTGACTTTC. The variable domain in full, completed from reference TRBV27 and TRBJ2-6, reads EAQVTQNPRYLITVTGKKLTVTCSQNMNHEYMSWYRQDPGLGLRQIYYSMNVEVTDKGDVPEGYKVSRKEKRNFPLILESPSPNQTSLYFCASSLFGTSSGANVLTFGAGSRLTVL.

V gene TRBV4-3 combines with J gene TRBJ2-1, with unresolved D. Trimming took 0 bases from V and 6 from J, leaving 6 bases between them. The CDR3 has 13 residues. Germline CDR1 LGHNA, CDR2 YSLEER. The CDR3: CASSQEPGNEQFF. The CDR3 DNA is TGCGCCAGCAGCCAAGAGCCCGGCAATGAGCAGTTCTTC.